These T cell receptor beta chains were read from a single sample in a study of blood T cell repertoires in COVID-19. The table came from immunoSEQ multiplex PCR; TCRdb's copy has only in-frame clones and leaves some out. The data show some 120,000 clones, roughly three quarters seen once. Sequenced sample: peripheral blood. These receptors all stem from a human donor in a cohort sampled during active COVID-19. The CDR3 runs from the conserved cysteine through the conserved F or W. The D gene is left open where the match is weak. Where a row states a size, it is once, few, many or the class of an expanded clone; other rows omit it.

d_call j_call v_call clone_size cdr3_aa cdr3_nt
TRBD1 TRBJ2-7 TRBV5-6 NA CASSLGGRPPREEQYF TGTGCCAGCAGCTTAGGGGGCAGACCCCCGAGAGAGGAGCAGTACTTC
TRBD1 TRBJ2-7 TRBV19 NA CASSIRDRGAPYEQYF TGTGCCAGTAGTATACGGGACAGGGGGGCCCCCTACGAGCAGTACTTC
NA TRBJ1-6 TRBV27 few CASSLKGQYNSPLHF TGTGCCAGCAGTTTGAAGGGACAATATAATTCACCCCTCCACTTT
TRBD1 TRBJ1-3 TRBV9 NA CASSSQTGSSGNTIYF TGTGCCAGCAGCTCACAGACAGGGAGCTCTGGAAACACCATATATTTT
NA TRBJ1-5 TRBV20-1 NA CSASGRGVEPQHF TGCAGTGCTAGTGGTCGGGGTGTGGAGCCCCAGCATTTT
NA TRBJ1-2 TRBV18 NA CASSPEVQGRYGYTF TGTGCCAGCTCACCAGAGGTACAGGGCCGATATGGCTACACCTTC
TRBD2 TRBJ2-5 TRBV2 NA CASRGLAGFQETQYF TGTGCCAGCAGAGGACTAGCGGGGTTCCAAGAGACCCAGTACTTC
NA TRBJ2-7 TRBV7-6 NA CASSLVSTPLHEQYF TGTGCCAGCAGCTTAGTTTCTACCCCTCTCCACGAGCAGTACTTC
NA TRBJ2-7 TRBV2 NA CASSEALGLVITEQYF TGTGCCAGCAGTGAAGCCCTGGGGCTAGTAATAACCGAGCAGTACTTC
NA TRBJ1-4 TRBV5-4 NA CATAPTVLNEKLFF TGTGCCACCGCCCCGACAGTGCTTAATGAAAAACTGTTTTTT
NA TRBJ2-1 TRBV27 few CASSPYTTNNEQFF TGTGCCAGCAGTCCCTACACTACAAACAATGAGCAGTTCTTC
TRBD2 TRBJ2-1 TRBV5-6 NA CASSYGLAGEGNEQFF TGTGCCAGCAGTTATGGACTAGCGGGAGAAGGGAATGAGCAGTTCTTC
TRBD1 TRBJ2-7 TRBV11-2 once CASSRNPGGYYEQYF TGTGCCAGCAGCAGAAACCCAGGGGGCTACTACGAGCAGTACTTC
NA TRBJ2-1 TRBV20-1 NA CSARLEYEQFF TGCAGTGCTAGACTGGAGTATGAGCAGTTCTTC
NA TRBJ2-7 TRBV9 NA CASSPGDSSYEQYF TGTGCCAGCAGCCCCGGCGACAGCTCCTACGAGCAGTACTTC
TRBD1 TRBJ2-5 TRBV7-8 NA CASSKGGSQETQYF TGTGCCAGCAGTAAAGGGGGCAGCCAAGAGACCCAGTACTTC
NA TRBJ2-7 TRBV5-1 NA CATSLGSSYEQYF TGCGCCACGAGCCTGGGCAGTTCCTACGAGCAGTACTTC
TRBD2 TRBJ2-7 TRBV7-8 NA CASSPPGLAGGVQYF TGTGCCAGCAGCCCCCCCGGACTAGCGGGAGGGGTGCAGTACTTC
TRBD1 TRBJ1-1 TRBV5-4 NA CASSFRGPTEAFF TGTGCCAGCAGCTTTAGGGGGCCCACTGAAGCTTTCTTT